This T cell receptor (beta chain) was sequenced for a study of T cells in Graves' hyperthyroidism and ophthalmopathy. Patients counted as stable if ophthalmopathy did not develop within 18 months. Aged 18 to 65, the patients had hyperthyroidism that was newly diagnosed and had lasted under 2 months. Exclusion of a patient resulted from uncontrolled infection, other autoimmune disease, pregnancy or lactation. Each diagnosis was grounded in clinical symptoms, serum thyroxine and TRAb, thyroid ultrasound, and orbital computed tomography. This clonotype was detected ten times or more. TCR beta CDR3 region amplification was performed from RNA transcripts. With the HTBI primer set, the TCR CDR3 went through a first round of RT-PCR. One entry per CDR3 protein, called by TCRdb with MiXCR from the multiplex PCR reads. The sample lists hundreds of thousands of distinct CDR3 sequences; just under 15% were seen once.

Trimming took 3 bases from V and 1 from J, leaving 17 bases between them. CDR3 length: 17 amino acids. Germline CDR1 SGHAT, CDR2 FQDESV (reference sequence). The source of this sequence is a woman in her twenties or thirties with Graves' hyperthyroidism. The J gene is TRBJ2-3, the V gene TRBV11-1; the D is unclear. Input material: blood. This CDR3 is CASSFDTAGSRTDTQYF. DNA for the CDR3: TGTGCCAGCAGCTTTGATACAGCAGGAAGCCGCACAGATACGCAGTATTTT.